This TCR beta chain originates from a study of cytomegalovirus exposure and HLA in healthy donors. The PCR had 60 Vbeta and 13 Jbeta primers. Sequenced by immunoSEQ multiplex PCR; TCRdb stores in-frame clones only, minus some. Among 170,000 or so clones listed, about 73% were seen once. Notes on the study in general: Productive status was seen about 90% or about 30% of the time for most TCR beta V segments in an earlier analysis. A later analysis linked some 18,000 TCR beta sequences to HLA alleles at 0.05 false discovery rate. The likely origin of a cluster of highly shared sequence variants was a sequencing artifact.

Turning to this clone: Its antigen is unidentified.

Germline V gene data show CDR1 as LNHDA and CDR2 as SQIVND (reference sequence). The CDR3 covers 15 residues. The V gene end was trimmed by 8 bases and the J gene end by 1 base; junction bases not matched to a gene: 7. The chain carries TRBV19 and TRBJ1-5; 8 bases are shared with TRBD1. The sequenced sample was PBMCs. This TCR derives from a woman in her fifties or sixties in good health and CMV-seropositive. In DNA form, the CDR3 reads TGTGCCAGTTTAGAGTGGACAGGGAGCAATCAGCCCCAGCATTTT. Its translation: CASLEWTGSNQPQHF.